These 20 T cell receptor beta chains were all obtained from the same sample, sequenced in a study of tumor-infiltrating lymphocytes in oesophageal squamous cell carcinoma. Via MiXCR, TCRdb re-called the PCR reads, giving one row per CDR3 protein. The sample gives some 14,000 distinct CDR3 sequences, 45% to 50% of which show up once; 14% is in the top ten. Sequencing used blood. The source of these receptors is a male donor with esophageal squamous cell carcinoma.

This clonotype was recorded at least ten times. This chain's CDR3 is CASSDASGGRPYEQYF. CDR3 in DNA: TGTGCCAGCAGTGATGCCAGCGGGGGCCGTCCATACGAGCAGTACTTC. The chain uses TRBV6-1 and TRBJ2-7; 8 nucleotides match TRBD2. V lost 3 bases to trimming and J lost 4 bases; unmatched junction nucleotides: 11. This CDR3 spans 16 amino acids. Germline V CDR1 and CDR2: MNHNS, SASEGT.

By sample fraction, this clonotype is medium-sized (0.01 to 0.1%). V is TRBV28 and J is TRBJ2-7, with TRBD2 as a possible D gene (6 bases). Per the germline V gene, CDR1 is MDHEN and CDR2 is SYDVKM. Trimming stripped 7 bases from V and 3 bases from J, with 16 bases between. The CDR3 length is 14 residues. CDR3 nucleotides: TGTGCCAGCAAAGAATGGTCGGGGGACTACGAGCAGTACTTC. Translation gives CASKEWSGDYEQYF.

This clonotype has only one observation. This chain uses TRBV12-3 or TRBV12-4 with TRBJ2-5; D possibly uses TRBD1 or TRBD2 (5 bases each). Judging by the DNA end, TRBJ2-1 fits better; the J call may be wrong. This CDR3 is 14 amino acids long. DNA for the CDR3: TGTGCCAGCAGTTTAGGAGGGACCGACAATGAGCAGTTCTTC. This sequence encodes CASSLGGTDNEQFF.

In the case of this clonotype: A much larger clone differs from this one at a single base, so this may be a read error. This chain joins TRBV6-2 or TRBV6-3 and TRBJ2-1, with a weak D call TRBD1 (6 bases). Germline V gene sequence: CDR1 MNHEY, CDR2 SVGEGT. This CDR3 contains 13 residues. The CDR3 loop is CPSSYRVDNEQFF. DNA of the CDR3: TGTCCCAGCAGTTACAGGGTCGACAATGAGCAGTTCTTC.

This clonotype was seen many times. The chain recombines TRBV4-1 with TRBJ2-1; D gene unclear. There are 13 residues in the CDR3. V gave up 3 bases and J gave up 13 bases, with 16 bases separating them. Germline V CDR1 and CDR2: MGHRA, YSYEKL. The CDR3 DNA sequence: TGCGCCAGCAGCCAGACCCCGGGCTCCCCCCAGTTCTTC. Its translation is CASSQTPGSPQFF.

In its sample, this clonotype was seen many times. The CDR3 DNA reads TGTGCCAGCAGTGGAATTACAGGGGTTAGCAATCAGCCCCAGCATTTT. It translates to CASSGITGVSNQPQHF. The chain couples TRBV6-4 to TRBJ1-5; 7 bases match TRBD1. The CDR3 is 16 residues long. J gave up 0 bases and V 4 bases, and 6 bases lay outside the gene matches. CDR1 and CDR2 (germline): MRHNA, SNTAGT.

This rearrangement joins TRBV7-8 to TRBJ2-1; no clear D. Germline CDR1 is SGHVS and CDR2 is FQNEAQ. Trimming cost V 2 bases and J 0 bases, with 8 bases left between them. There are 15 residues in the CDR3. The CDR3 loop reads CASSLSTRSYNEQFF. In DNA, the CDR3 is TGTGCCAGCAGCTTATCAACCCGCTCCTACAATGAGCAGTTCTTC.

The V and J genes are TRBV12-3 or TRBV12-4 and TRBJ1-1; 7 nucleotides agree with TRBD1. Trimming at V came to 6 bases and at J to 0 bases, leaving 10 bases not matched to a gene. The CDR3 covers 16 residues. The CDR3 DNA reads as TGTGCCAGCAGCTGGAGACAGGGAGCCTTGAACACTGAAGCTTTCTTT. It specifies CASSWRQGALNTEAFF.

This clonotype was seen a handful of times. In DNA, the CDR3 is TGTGCCAGCAGCTTAGCGGGCCTTCTTGGAGAGACCCAGTACTTC. Translating gives CASSLAGLLGETQYF. The rearrangement uses TRBV7-3 and TRBJ2-5; the D gene is possibly TRBD2 (5 bases). The CDR3 is 15 residues long. Deletions cut 2 bases from V and 4 bases from J, with 14 bases between. Germline CDR1 is SGHTA and CDR2 is FQGTGA.

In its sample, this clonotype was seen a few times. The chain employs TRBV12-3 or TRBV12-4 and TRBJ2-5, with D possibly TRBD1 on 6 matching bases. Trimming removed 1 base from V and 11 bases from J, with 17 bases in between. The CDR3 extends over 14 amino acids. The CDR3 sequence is CASSLDAQGTKQYF. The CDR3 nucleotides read TGTGCCAGCAGTTTAGATGCCCAGGGGACGAAGCAGTACTTC.

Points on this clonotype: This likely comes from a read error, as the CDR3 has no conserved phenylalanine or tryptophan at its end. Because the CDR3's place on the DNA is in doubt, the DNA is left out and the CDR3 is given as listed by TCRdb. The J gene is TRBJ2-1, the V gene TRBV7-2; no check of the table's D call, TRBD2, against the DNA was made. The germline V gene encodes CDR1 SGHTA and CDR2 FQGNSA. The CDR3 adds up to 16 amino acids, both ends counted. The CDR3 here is CASSLSPAASPLHFGN.

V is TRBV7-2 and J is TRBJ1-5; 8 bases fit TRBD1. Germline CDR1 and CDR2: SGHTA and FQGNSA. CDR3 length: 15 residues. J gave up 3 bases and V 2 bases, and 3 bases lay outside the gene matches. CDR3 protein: CASSLKTGDNQPQHF. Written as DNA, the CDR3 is TGTGCCAGCAGCTTAAAGACAGGGGACAATCAGCCCCAGCATTTT.

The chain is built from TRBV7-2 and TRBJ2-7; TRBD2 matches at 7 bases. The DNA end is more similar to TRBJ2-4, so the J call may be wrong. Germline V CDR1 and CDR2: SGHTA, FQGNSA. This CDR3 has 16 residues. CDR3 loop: CASSPGPAGAKNIQYF. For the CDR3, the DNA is TGTGCCAGCAGCCCAGGGCCAGCGGGGGCCAAAAACATTCAGTACTTC.

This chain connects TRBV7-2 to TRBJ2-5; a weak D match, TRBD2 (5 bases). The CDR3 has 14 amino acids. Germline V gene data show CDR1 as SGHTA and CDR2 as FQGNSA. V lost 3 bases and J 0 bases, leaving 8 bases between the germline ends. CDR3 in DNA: TGTGCCAGCAGCTTCCGGGAAAACCAAGAGACCCAGTACTTC. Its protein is CASSFRENQETQYF.

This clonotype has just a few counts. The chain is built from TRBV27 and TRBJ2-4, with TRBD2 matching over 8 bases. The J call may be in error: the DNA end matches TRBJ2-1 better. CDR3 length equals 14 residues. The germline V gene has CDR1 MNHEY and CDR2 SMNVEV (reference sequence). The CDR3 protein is CATYRGGDYNEQFF. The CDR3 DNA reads TGTGCCACATATCGGGGGGGCGATTACAATGAGCAGTTCTTC.

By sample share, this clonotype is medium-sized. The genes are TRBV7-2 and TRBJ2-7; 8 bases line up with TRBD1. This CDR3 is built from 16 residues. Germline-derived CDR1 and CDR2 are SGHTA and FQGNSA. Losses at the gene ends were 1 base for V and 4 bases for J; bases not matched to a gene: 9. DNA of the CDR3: TGTGCCAGCAGCTTAGTGGCAGGGGGCGCTGGGTACGAGCAGTACTTC. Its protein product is CASSLVAGGAGYEQYF. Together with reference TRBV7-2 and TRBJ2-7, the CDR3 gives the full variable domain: GAGVSQSPSNKVTEKGKDVELRCDPISGHTALYWYRQSLGQGLEFLIYFQGNSAPDKSGLPSDRFSAERTGGSVSTLTIQRTQQEDSAVYLCASSLVAGGAGYEQYFGPGTRLTVT.

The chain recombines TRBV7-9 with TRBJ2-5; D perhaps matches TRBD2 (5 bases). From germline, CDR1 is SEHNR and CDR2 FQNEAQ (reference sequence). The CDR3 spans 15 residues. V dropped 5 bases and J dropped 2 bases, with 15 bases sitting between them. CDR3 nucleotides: TGTGCCAGCAGCCTCCAACGGGGTGCTCAAGAGACCCAGTACTTC. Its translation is CASSLQRGAQETQYF.

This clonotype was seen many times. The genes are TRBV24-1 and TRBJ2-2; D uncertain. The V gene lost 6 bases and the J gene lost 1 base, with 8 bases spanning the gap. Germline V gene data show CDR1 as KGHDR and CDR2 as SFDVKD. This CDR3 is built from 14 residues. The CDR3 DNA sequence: TGTGCCACCAGTAAGGACGGGAACACCGGGGAGCTGTTTTTT. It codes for CATSKDGNTGELFF.

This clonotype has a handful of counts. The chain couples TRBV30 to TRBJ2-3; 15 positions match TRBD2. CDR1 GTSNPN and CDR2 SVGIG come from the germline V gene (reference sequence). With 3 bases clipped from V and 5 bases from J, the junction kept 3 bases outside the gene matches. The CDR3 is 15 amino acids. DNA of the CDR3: TGTGCCTGGAGCGGACTAGCGGGAGGGATAGATACGCAGTATTTT. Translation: CAWSGLAGGIDTQYF.

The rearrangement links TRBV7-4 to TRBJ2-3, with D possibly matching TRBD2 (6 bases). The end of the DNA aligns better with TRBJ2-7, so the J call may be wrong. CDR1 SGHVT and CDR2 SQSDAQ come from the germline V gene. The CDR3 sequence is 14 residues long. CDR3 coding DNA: TGTGCCAGCCCCCCTATGAGGGGAGGCTACGAGCAGTACTTC. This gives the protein CASPPMRGGYEQYF.